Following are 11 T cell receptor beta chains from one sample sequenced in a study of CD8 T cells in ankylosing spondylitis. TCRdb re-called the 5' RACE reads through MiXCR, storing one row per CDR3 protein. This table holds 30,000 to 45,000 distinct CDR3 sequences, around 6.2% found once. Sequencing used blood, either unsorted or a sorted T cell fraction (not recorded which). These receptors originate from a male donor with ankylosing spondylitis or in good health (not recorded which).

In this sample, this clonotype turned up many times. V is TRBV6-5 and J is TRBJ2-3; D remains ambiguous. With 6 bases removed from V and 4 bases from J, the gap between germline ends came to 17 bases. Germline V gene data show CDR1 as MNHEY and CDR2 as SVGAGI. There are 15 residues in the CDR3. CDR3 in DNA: TGTGCCAGCAGCGCTAGACTCACGACGGCAGATACGCAGTATTTT. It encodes CASSARLTTADTQYF.

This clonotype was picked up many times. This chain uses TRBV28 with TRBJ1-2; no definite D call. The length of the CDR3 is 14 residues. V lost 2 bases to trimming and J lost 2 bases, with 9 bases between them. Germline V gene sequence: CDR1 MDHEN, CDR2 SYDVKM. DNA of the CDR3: TGTGCCAGCAGTTTACCGCTTCCCAACTATGGCTACACCTTC. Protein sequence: CASSLPLPNYGYTF.

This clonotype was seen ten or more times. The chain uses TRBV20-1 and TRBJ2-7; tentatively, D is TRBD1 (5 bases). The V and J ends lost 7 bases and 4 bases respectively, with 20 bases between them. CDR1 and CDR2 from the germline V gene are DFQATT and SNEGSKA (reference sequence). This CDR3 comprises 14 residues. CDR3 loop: CSVRQSGGVYEQYF. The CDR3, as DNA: TGCAGTGTCCGACAGTCAGGTGGAGTATACGAGCAGTACTTC.

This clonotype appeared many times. CDR3 DNA: TGTGCCATCGGCGGAACTCCGGGACGGGCTAATTCACCCCTCCACTTT. Translated, it gives CAIGGTPGRANSPLHF. This chain joins TRBV10-3 and TRBJ1-6, with a possible D match to TRBD1 (5 bases). The CDR3 runs to 16 residues. Germline V gene sequence: CDR1 ENHRY, CDR2 SYGVKD. The germline V and J ends were trimmed by 8 bases and 6 bases, with 20 bases remaining between them.

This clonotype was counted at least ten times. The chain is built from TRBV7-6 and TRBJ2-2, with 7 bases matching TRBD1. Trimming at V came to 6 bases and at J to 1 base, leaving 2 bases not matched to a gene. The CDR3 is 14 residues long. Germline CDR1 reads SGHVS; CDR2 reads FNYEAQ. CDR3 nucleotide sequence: TGTGCCAGCAGTAGGACAGGGAACACCGGGGAGCTGTTTTTT. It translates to CASSRTGNTGELFF. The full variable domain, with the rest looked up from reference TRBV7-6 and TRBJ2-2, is GAGVSQSPRYKVTKRGQDVALRCDPISGHVSLYWYRQALGQGPEFLTYFNYEAQQDKSGLPNDRFSAERPEGSISTLTIQRTEQRDSAMYRCASSRTGNTGELFFGEGSRLTVL.

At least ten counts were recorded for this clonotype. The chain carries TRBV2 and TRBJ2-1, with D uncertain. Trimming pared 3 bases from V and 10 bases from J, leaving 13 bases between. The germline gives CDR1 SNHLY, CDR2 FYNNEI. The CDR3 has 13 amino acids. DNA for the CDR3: TGTGCCAGCAGTGACACTTCCCCCCGGGAGCAGTTCTTC. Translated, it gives CASSDTSPREQFF.

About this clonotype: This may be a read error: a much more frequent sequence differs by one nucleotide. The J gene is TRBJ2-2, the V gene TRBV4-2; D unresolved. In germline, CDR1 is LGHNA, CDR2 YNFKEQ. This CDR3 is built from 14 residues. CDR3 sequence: CTSSPLLYTGELFF. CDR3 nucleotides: TGTACCAGCAGCCCTCTCTTGTACACCGGGGAGCTGTTTTTT.

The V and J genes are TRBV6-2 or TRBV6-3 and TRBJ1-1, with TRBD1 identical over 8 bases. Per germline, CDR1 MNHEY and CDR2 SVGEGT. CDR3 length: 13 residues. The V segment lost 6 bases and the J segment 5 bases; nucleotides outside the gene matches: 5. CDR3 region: CASSGTGGTEAFF. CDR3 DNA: TGTGCCAGCAGCGGCACAGGGGGGACTGAAGCTTTCTTT.

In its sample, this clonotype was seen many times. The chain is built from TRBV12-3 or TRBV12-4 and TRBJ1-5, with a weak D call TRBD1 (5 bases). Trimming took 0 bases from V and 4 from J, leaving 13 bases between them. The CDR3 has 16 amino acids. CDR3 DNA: TGTGCCAGCAGTTTAGCGCGGGGGGTTGGGAATCAGCCCCAGCATTTT. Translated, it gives CASSLARGVGNQPQHF.

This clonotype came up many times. Written as DNA, the CDR3 is TGTGCCAGCAGTGAAGAAAAGTGGGGTAGGAAGGCCAAAAACATTCAGTACTTC. This gives the protein CASSEEKWGRKAKNIQYF. This chain links TRBV6-1 with TRBJ2-4; no clear D. Trimming stripped 1 base from V and 1 base from J, with 17 bases between. The length of the CDR3 is 18 residues. CDR1 is MNHNS and CDR2 is SASEGT in the germline V gene.

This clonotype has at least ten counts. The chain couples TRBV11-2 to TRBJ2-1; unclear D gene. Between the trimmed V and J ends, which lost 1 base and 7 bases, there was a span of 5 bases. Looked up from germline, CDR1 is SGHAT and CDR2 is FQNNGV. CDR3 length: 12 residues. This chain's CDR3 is CASSLVVNEQFF. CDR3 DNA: TGTGCCAGCAGCTTAGTAGTGAATGAGCAGTTCTTC.